Described below is a single T cell receptor beta chain sequence and its context. The repertoire was sequenced with immunoSEQ multiplex PCR; TCRdb's copy has only in-frame clones and lacks some. The sample contains approximately 63,000 clones, over 85% of which appear only once. This entry comes from a study of T cell changes during pregnancy in multiple sclerosis. V shed 3 bases and J shed 3 bases, with 7 bases lying between them. CDR1 SGHRS and CDR2 YFSETQ come from the germline V gene. The CDR3 contains 13 residues. Sample: CD8+ T cells from peripheral blood mononuclear cells, taken in the third trimester of pregnancy. The genes are TRBV5-1 and TRBJ2-1, with D maybe TRBD1 (5 bases). This TCR was recovered from a female donor with multiple sclerosis, enrolled in a pregnancy study. CDR3 nucleotides: TGCGCCAGCAGCTCAGGGATCTACAATGAGCAGTTCTTC. Translated, it gives CASSSGIYNEQFF.